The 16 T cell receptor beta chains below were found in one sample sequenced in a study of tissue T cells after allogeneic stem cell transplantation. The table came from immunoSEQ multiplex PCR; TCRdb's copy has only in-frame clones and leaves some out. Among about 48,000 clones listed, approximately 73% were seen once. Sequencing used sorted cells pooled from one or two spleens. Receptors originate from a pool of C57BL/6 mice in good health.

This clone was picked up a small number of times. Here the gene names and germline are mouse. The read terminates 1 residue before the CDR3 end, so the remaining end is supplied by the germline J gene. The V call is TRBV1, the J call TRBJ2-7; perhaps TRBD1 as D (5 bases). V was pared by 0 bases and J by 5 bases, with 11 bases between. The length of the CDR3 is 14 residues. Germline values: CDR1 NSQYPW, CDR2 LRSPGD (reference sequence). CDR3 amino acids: CTCSADSPGNEQYF. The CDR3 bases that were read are TGCACCTGCAGTGCAGATTCCCCAGGGAATGAACAGTAC.

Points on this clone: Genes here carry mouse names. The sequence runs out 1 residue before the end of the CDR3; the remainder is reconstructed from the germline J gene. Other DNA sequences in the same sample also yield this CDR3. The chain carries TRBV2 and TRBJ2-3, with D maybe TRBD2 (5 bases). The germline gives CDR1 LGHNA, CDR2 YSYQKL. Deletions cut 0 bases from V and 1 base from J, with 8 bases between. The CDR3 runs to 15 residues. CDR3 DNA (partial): TGTGCCAGCAGCCAAGATCCTGGGCGTGCAGAAACGCTGTAT. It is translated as CASSQDPGRAETLY. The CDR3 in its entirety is CASSQDPGRAETLYF.

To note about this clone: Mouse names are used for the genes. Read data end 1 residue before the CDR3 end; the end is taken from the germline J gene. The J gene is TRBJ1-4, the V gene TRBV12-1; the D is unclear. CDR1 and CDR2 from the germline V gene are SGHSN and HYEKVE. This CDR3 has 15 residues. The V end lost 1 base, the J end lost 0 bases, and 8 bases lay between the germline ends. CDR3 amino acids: CASSLLTISNERLFF. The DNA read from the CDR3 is TGTGCCAGCTCTCTTTTGACAATTTCCAACGAAAGATTATTT.

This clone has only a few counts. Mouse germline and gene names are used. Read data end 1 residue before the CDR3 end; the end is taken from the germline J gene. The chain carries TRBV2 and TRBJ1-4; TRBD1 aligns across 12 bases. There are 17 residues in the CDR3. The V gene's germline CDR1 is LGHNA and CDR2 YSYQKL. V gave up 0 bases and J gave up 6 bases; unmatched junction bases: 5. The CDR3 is CASSQEGGTGGHERLFF. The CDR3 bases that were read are TGTGCCAGCAGCCAAGAGGGAGGGACAGGGGGCCACGAAAGATTATTT.

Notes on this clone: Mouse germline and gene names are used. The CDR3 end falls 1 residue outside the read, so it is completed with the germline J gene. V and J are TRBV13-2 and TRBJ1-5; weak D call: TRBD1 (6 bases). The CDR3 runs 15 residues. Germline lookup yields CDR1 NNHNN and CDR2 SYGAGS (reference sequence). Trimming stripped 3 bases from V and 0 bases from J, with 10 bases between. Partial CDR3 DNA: TGTGCCAGCGGTGCGCCGGGACATAACAACCAGGCTCCGCTT. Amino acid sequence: CASGAPGHNNQAPL. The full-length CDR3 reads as CASGAPGHNNQAPLF.

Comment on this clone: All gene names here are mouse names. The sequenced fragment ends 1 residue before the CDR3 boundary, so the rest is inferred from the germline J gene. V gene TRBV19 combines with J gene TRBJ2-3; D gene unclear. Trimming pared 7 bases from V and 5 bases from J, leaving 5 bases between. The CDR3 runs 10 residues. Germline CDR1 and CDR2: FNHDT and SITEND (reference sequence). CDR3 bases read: TGTGCCAGCTTTGGAGAAACGCTGTAT. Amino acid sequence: CASFGETLY. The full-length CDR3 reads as CASFGETLYF.

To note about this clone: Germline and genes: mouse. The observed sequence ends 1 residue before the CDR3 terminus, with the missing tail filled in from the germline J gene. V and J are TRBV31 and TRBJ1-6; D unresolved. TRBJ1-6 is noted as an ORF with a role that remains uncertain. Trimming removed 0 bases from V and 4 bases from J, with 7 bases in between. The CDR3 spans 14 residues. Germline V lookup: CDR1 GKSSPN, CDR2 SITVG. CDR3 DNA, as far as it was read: TGTGCCTGGAGTCTAAGGCTGTATAATTCGCCCCTCTAC. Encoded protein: CAWSLRLYNSPLY. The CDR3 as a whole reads CAWSLRLYNSPLYF.

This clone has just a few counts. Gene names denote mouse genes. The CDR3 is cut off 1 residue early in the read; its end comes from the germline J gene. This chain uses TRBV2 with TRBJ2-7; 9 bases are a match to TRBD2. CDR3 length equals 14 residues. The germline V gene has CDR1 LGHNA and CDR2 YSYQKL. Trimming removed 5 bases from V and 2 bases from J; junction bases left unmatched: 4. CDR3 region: CASSSGTGTYEQYF. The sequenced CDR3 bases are TGTGCCAGCAGCTCCGGGACTGGGACCTATGAACAGTAC.

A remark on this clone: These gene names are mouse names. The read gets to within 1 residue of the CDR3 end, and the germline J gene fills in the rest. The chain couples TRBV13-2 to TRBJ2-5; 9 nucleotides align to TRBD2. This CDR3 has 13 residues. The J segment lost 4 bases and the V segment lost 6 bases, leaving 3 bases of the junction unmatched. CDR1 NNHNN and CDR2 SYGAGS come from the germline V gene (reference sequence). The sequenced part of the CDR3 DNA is TGTGCCAGCGACGACTGGGGGAAAGACACCCAGTAC. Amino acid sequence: CASDDWGKDTQY. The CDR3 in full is CASDDWGKDTQYF.

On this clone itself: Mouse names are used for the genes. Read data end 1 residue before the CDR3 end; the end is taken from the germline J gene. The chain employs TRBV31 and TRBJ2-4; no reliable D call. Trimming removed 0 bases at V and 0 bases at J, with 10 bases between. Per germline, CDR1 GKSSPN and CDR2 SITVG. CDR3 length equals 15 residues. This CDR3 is CAWSLAGSSQNTLYF. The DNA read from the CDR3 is TGTGCCTGGAGTCTGGCTGGATCTAGTCAAAACACCTTGTAC.

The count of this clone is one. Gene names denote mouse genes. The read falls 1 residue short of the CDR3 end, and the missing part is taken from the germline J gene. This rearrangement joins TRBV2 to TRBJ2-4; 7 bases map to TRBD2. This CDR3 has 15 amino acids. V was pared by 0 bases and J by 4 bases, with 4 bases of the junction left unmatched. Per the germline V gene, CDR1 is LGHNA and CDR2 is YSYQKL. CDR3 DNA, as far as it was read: TGTGCCAGCAGCCAAGATCCCCTGGGGGAAAACACCTTGTAC. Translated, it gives CASSQDPLGENTLY. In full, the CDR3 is CASSQDPLGENTLYF. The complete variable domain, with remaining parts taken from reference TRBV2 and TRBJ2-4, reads DPKIIQKPKYLVAVTGSEKILICEQYLGHNAMYWYRQSAKKPLEFMFSYSYQKLMDNQTASSRFQPQSSKKNHLDLQITALKPDDSATYFCASSQDPLGENTLYFGAGTRLSVL.

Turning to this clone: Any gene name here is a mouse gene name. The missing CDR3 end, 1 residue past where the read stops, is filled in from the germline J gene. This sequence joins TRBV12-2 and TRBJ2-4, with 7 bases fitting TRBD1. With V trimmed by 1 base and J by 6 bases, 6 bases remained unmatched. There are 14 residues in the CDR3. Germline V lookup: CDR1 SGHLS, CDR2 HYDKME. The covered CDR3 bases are TGTGCCAGCTCTCTTACAGGGGATGAGAACACCTTGTAC. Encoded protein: CASSLTGDENTLY. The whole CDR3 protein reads CASSLTGDENTLYF.

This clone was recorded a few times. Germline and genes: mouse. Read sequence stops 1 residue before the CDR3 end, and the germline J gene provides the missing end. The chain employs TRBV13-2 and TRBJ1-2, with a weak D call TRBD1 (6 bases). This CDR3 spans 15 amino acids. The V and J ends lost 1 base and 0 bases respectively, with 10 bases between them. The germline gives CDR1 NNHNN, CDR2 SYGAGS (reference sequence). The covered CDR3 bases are TGTGCCAGCGGTGATCCGGGACATACAAACTCCGACTACACC. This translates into CASGDPGHTNSDYT. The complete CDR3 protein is CASGDPGHTNSDYTF.

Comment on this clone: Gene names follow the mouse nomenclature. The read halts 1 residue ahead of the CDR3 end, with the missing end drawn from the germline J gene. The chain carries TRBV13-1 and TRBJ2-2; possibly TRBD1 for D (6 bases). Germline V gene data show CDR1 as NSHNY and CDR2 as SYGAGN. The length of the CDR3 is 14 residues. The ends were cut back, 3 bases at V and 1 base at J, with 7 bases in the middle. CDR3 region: CASSGTENTGQLYF. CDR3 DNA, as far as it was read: TGTGCCAGCAGTGGGACAGAAAACACCGGGCAGCTCTAC.

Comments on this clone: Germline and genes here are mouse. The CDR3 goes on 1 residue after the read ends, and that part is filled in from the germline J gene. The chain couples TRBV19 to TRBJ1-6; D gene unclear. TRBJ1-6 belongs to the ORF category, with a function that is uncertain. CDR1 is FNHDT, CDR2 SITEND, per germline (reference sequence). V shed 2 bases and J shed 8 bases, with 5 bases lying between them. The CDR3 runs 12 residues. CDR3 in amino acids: CASSMRHSPLYF. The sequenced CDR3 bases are TGTGCCAGCAGTATGAGACATTCGCCCCTCTAC.

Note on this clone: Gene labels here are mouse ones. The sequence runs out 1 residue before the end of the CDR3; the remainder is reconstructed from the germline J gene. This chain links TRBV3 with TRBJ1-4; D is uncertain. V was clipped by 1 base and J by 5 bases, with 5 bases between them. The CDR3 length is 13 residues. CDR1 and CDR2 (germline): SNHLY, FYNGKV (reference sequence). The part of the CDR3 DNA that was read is TGTGCCAGCAGCTTAGAAGGGAACGAAAGATTATTT. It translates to CASSLEGNERLF. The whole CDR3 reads CASSLEGNERLFF.